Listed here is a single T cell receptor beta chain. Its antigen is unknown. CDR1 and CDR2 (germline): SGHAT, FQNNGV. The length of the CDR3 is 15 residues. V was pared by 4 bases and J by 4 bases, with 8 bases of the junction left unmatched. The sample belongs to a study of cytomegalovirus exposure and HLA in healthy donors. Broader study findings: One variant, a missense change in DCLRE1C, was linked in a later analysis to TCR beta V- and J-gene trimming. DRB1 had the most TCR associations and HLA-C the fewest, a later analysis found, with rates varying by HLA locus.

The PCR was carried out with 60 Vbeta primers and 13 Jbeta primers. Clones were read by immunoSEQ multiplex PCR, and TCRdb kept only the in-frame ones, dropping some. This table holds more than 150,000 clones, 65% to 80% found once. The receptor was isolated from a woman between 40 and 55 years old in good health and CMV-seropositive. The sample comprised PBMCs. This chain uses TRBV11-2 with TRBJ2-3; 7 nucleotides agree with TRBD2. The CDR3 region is CASSYIAGGSDTQYF. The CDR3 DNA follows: TGTGCCAGCAGCTACATCGCCGGGGGGTCAGATACGCAGTATTTT.